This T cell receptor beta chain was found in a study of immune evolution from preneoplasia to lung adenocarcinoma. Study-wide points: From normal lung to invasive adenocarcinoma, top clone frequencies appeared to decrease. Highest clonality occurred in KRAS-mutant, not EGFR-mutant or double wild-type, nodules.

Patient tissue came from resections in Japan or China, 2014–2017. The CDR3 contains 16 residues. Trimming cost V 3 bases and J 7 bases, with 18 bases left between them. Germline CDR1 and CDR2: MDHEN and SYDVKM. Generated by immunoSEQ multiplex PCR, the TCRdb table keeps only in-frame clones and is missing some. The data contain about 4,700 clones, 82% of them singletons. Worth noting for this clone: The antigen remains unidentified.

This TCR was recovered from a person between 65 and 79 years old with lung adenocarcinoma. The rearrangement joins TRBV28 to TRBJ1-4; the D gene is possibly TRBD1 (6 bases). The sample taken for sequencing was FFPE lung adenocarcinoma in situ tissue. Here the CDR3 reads CASSLIIQGGSEKLFF. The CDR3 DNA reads TGTGCCAGCAGTTTGATAATACAGGGAGGGAGTGAAAAACTGTTTTTT.